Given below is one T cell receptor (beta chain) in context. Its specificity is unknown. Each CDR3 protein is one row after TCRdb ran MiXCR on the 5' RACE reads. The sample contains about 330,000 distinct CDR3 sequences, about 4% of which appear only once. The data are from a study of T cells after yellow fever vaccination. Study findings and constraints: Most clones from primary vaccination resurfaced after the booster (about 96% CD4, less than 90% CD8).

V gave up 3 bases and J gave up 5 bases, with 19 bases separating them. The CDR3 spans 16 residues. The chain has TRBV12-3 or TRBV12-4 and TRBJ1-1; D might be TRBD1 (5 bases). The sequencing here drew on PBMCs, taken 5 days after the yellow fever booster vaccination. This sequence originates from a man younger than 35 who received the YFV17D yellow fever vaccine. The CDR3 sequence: CASSFSGARSRTEAFF. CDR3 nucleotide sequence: TGTGCCAGCAGTTTTAGTGGGGCCCGGTCGAGGACTGAAGCTTTCTTT.